Sequencing of this TCR beta chain was carried out in a study of CD4 T cells in relation to SARS-CoV-2 and coronaviruses. About the research overall: TCR beta CDR3s were sequenced after approximately ten-day antigen culture of PBMCs.

As for this clone: Its antigen remains unknown.

Sequencing used immunoSEQ multiplex PCR; TCRdb keeps in-frame clones, though not all of them. The profile shows about 22,000 clones, less than 75% of them singletons. This CDR3 region has 17 residues. Germline CDR1 is LGHNA and CDR2 is YSLEER. The trim removed 4 bases at V and 4 bases at J, leaving 8 bases unmatched. CD4+ T cells from unexposed donors were obtained before the COVID-19 pandemic (2011-2018). CD4+ T cells were isolated from the cells after around 9 days of culture. The TCR was taken from a human donor in good health. Material: CD4+ T cells from PBMCs, cultured in vitro. V usage is TRBV4-3 and J usage is TRBJ2-4; 12 bases are shared with TRBD2. CDR3 in amino acids: CASSPGTSGLHKNIQYF. As DNA, the CDR3 is TGCGCCAGCAGCCCGGGGACTAGCGGGCTCCATAAAAACATTCAGTACTTC.